This section outlines one T cell receptor beta chain sequence together with its context. The antigen is unknown. The DNA ends 3 residues before the CDR3 does, and the rest of the CDR3 is filled in from the germline J gene. This entry comes from a study of T cells in women clearing cervical HPV infection. Study-level information: Cases: HPV16-related CIN3 or worse on histology, a couple of invasive cancers. No precancer developed; the control's incident HPV16 infection cleared within 12 months. Study-wide results and caveats: TRBV6-7 relative abundance averaged roughly 0.099% in cases and 0.15% to 0.2% in controls.

Germline V gene sequence: CDR1 KGHDR, CDR2 SFDVKD. V was cut by 4 bases and J by 3 bases, with 15 bases left in between. The CDR3 is 15 residues long. Libraries were prepared by immunoSEQ multiplex PCR; TCRdb keeps only in-frame clonotypes and omits some of them. The sample table includes 31,000 or so clones. The clonotype originates from a woman aged 18-69 years with a cervical HPV16 infection that either progressed to CIN3+ or cleared (not recorded which). V and J are TRBV24-1 and TRBJ2-7, with a possible D match to TRBD1 (5 bases). Sequencing was carried out using blood buffy coat. CDR3 amino acids: CATSDRDSSYYEQYF. The sequenced part of the CDR3 DNA is TGTGCCACCAGTGACCGCGACAGCTCCTACTACGAG.